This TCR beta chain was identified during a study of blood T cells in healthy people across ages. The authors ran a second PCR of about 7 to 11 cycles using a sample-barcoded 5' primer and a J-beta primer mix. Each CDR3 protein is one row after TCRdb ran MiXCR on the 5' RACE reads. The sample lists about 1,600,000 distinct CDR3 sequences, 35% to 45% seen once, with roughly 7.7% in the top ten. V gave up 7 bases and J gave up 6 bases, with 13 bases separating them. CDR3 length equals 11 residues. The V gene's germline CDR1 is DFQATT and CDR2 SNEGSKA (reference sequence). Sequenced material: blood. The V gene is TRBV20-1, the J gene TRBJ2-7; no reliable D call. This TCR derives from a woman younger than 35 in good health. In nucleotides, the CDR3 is TGCAGTGTTGACCCTATGGGCGAGCAGTACTTC. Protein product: CSVDPMGEQYF.